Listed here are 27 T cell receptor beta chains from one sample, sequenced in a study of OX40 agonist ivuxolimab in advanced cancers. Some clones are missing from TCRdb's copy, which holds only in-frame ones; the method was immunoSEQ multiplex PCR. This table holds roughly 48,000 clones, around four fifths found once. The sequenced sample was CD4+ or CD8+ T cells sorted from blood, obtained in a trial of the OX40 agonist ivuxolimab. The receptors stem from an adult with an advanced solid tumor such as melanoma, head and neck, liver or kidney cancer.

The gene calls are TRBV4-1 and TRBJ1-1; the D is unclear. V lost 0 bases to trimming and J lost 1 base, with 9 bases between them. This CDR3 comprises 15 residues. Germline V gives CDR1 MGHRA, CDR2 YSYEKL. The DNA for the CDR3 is TGCGCCAGCAGCCAAGATAGAGTACCGAACACTGAAGCTTTCTTT. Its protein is CASSQDRVPNTEAFF.

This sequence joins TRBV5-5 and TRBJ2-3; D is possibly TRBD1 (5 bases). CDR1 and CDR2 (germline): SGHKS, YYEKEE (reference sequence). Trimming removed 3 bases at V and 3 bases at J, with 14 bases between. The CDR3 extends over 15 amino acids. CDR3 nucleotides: TGTGCCAGCAGCTACGTAGGGGCAGAGACAGATACGCAGTATTTT. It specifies CASSYVGAETDTQYF. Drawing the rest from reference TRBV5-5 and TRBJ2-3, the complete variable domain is DAGVTQSPTHLIKTRGQQVTLRCSPISGHKSVSWYQQVLGQGPQFIFQYYEKEERGRGNFPDRFSARQFPNYSSELNVNALLLGDSALYLCASSYVGAETDTQYFGPGTRLTVL.

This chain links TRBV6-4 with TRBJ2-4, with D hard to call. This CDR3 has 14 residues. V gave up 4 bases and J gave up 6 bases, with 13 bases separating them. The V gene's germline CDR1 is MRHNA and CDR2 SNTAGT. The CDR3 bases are TGTGCCAGCAGTGTCACACCCAACGGAAACATTCAGTACTTC. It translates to CASSVTPNGNIQYF.

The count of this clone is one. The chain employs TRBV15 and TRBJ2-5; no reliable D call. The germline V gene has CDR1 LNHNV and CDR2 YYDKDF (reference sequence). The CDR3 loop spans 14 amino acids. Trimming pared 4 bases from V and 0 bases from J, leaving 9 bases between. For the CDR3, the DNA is TGTGCCACCAGCAACGGCAGGAACCAAGAGACCCAGTACTTC. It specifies CATSNGRNQETQYF.

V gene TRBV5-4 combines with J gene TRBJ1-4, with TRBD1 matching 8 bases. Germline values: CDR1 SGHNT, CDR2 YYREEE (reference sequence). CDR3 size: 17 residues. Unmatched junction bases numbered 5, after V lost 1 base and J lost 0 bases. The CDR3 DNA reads TGTGCCAGCAGCTTGCGACAGGGGCCTGCAACTAATGAAAAACTGTTTTTT. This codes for CASSLRQGPATNEKLFF.

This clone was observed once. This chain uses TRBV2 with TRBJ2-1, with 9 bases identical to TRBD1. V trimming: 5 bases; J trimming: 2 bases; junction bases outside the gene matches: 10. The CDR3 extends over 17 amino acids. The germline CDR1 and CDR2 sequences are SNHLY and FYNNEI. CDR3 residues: CASSTEAGQGPYNEQFF. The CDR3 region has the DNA TGTGCCAGCAGTACAGAAGCGGGACAGGGTCCCTACAATGAGCAGTTCTTC. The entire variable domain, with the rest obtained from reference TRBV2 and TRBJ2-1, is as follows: EPEVTQTPSHQVTQMGQEVILRCVPISNHLYFYWYRQILGQKVEFLVSFYNNEISEKSEIFDDQFSVERPDGSNFTLKIRSTKLEDSAMYFCASSTEAGQGPYNEQFFGPGTRLTVL.

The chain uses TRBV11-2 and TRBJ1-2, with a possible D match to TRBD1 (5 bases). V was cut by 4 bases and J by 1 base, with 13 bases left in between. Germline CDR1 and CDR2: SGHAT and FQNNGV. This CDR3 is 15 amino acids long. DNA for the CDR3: TGTGCCAGCAGCTCCGGGACCTCCTATAACTATGGCTACACCTTC. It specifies CASSSGTSYNYGYTF.

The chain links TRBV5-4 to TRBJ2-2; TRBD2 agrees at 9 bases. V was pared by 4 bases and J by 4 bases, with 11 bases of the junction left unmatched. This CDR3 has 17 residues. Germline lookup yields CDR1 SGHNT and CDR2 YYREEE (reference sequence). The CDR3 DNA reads TGTGCCAGCAGCCGCGGAGGGAGCGGGGGGAGCACCGGGGAGCTGTTTTTT. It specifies CASSRGGSGGSTGELFF.

CDR3: CASSPRAPASEQYF. In DNA, the CDR3 is TGTGCCAGCAGTCCCAGGGCTCCAGCTAGCGAGCAGTACTTC. The rearrangement links TRBV6-5 to TRBJ2-7, with D maybe TRBD1 (5 bases). The CDR3 loop spans 14 amino acids. The V gene's germline CDR1 is MNHEY and CDR2 SVGAGI. Trimming removed 5 bases from V and 6 bases from J, with 17 bases in between.

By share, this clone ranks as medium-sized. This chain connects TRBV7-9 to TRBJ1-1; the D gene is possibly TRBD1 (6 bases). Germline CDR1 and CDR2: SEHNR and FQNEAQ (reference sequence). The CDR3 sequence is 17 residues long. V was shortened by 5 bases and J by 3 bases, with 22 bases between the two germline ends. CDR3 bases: TGTGCCAGCAGCCCTTCTATGCTGGCAGGGGCGTACACTGAAGCTTTCTTT. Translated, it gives CASSPSMLAGAYTEAFF.

In nucleotides, the CDR3 is TGTGCCAGCAGCTTAGTCGGGCAGGGTAGAATACGGGAAGAAAAACTGTTTTTT. Amino acid sequence: CASSLVGQGRIREEKLFF. This rearrangement joins TRBV7-9 to TRBJ1-4; tentatively, D is TRBD1 (5 bases). This CDR3 has 18 residues. Trimming took 1 base from V and 8 from J, leaving 23 bases between them. Looked up from germline, CDR1 is SEHNR and CDR2 is FQNEAQ (reference sequence).

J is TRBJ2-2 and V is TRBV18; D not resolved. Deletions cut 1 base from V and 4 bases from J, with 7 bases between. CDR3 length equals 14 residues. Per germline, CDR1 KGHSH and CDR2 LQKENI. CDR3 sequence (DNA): TGTGCCAGCTCACCACTACAGTTCACCGGGGAGCTGTTTTTT. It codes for CASSPLQFTGELFF.

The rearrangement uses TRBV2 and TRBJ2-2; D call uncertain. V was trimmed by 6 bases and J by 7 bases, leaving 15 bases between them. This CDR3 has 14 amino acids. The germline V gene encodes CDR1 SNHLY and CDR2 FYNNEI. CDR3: CASRETPVGGELFF. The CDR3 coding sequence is TGTGCCAGCAGGGAAACCCCTGTAGGCGGGGAGCTGTTTTTT.

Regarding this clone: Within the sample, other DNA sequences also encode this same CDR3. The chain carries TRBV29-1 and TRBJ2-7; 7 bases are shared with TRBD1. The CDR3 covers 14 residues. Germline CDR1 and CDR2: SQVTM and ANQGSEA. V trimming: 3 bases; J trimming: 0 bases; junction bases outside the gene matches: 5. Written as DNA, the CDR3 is TGCAGCGTTGAGGTCAGGGGGTCCTCCTACGAGCAGTACTTC. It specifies CSVEVRGSSYEQYF.

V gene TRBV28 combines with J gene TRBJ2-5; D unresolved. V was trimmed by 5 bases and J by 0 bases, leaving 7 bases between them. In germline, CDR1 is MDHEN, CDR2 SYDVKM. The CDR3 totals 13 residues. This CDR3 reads CASSLWYQETQYF. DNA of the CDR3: TGTGCCAGCAGTCTCTGGTACCAAGAGACCCAGTACTTC.

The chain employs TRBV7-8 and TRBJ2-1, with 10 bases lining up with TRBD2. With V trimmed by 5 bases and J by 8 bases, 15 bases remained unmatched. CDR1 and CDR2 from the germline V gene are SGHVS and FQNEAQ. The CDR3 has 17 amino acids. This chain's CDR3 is CASSTRGRLAGVYEQFF. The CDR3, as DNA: TGTGCCAGCAGCACAAGGGGGCGGCTAGCGGGAGTTTATGAGCAGTTCTTC.

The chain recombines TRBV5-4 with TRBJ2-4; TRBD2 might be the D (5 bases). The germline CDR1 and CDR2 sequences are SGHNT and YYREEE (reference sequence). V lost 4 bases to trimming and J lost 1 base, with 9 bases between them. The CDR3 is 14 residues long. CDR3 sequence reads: CASSAEGAKNIQYF. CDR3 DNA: TGTGCCAGCAGCGCAGAGGGTGCCAAAAACATTCAGTACTTC.

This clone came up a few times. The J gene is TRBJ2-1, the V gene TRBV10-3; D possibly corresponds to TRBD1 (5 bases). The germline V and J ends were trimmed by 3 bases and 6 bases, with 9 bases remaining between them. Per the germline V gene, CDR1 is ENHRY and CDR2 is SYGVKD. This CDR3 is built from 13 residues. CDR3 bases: TGTGCCATCAGTGATGGAACAGGCAATGAGCAGTTCTTC. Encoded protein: CAISDGTGNEQFF.

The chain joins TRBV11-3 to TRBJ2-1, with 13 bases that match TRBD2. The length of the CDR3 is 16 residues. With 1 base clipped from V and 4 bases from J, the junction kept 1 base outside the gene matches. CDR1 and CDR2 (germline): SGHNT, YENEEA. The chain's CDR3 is CASSLGLAGGYNEQFF. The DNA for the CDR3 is TGTGCCAGCAGCTTAGGACTAGCGGGGGGTTACAATGAGCAGTTCTTC.

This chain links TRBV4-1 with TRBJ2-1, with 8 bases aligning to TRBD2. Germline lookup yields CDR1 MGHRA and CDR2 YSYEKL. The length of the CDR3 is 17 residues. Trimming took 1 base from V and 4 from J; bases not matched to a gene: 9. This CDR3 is CASSQALVAGSYNEQFF. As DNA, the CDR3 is TGCGCCAGCAGCCAAGCTCTCGTAGCGGGGTCGTACAATGAGCAGTTCTTC.

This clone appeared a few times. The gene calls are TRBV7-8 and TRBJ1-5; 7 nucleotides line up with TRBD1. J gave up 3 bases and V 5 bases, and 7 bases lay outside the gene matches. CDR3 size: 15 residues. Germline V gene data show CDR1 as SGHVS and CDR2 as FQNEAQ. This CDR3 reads CASSDLTGNNQPQHF. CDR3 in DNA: TGTGCCAGCAGCGACCTGACAGGGAACAATCAGCCCCAGCATTTT.

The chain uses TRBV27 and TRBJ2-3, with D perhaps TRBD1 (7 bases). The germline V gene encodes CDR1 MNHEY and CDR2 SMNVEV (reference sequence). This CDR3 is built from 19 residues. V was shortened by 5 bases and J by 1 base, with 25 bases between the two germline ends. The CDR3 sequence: CASSPARGLGGGGTDTQYF. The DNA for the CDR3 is TGTGCCAGCAGTCCCGCCCGAGGATTAGGGGGCGGGGGCACAGATACGCAGTATTTT.

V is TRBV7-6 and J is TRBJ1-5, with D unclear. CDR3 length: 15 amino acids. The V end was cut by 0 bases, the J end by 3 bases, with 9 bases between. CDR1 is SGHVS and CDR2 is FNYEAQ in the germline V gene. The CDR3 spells CASSLAPGINQPQHF. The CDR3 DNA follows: TGTGCCAGCAGCTTAGCGCCCGGAATCAATCAGCCCCAGCATTTT. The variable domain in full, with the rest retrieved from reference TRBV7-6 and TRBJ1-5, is GAGVSQSPRYKVTKRGQDVALRCDPISGHVSLYWYRQALGQGPEFLTYFNYEAQQDKSGLPNDRFSAERPEGSISTLTIQRTEQRDSAMYRCASSLAPGINQPQHFGDGTRLSIL.

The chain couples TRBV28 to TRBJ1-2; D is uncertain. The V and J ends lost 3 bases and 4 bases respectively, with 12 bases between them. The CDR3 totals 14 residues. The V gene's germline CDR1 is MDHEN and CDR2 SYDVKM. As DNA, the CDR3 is TGTGCCAGCAGTTTGGGCAGAGGAGGCTATGGCTACACCTTC. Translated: CASSLGRGGYGYTF.

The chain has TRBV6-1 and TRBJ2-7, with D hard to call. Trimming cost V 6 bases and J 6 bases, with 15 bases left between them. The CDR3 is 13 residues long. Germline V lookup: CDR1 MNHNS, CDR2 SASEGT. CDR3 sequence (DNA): TGTGCCAGCAGCATGGTCGATTGGGGCGAGCAGTACTTC. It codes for CASSMVDWGEQYF.

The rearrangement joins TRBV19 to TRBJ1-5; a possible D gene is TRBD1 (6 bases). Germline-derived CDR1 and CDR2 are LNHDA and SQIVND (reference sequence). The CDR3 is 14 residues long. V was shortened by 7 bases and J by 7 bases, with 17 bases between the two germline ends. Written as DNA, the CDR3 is TGTGCCAGTACCGACGACAGGATTGGACAGCCCCAGCATTTT. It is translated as CASTDDRIGQPQHF.

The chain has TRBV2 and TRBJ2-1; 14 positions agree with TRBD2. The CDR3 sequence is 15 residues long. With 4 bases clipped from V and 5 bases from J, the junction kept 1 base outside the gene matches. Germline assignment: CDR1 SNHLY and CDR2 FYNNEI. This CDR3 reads CASSGLAGGNNEQFF. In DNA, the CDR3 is TGTGCCAGCAGTGGACTAGCGGGAGGGAACAATGAGCAGTTCTTC.